This T cell receptor beta chain was found in a study of monozygotic twins with inflammatory bowel disease. Notes on the study in general: No single strong signal or clonotype associated with IBD was supported. Compared with healthy twins, IBD patients shared fewer clonotypes with others, especially with disease activity.

cDNA for TCRalpha and TCRbeta was amplified by nested PCRs of about 17 then about 10 cycles. Each CDR3 protein gets one entry in TCRdb, which reprocessed the 5' RACE reads and gives no DNA. The sample table includes roughly 330,000 distinct CDR3 sequences. CDR1 and CDR2 (germline): SNHLY, FYNNEI. CDR3 size: 19 residues. About this clonotype: The antigen is not known.

The TCR comes from a human donor with ulcerative colitis or Crohn's disease, or a healthy co-twin of an affected twin (not recorded which). The sample consisted of blood. V and J are TRBV2 and TRBJ2-2; TCRdb selects TRBD1, and the lack of DNA leaves this call unchecked. CDR3 sequence: CASSEAYYRDIENTGELFF.